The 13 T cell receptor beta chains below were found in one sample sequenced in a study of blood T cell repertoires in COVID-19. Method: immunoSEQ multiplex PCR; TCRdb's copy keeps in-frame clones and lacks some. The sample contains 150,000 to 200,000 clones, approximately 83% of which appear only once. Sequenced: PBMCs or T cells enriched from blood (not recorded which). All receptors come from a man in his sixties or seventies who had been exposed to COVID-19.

CDR3: CASSFGQAEPYEQYF. Here the CDR3 DNA reads TGTGCCAGCAGCTTTGGACAGGCGGAACCCTACGAGCAGTACTTC. The V call is TRBV11-2, the J call TRBJ2-7; 7 bases match TRBD1. CDR3 length equals 15 residues. The junction had 7 bases not matched to a gene; V was cut back by 3 bases and J by 2 bases. CDR1 and CDR2 from the germline V gene are SGHAT and FQNNGV.

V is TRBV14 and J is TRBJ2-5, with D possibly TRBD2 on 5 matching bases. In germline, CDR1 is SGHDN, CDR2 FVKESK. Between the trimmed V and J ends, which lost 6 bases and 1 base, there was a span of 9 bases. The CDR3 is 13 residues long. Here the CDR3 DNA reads TGTGCCAGCAGAGACGGGGTCCAAGAGACCCAGTACTTC. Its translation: CASRDGVQETQYF.

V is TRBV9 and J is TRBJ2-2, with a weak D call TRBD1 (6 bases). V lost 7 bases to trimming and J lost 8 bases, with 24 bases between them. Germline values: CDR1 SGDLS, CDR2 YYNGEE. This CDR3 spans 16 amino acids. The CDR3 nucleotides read TGTGCCAGCGCCGCCCGGCAGGGGCCGTCGTATGGGGAGCTGTTTTTT. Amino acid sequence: CASAARQGPSYGELFF. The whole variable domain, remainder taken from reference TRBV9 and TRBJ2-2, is DSGVTQTPKHLITATGQRVTLRCSPRSGDLSVYWYQQSLDQGLQFLIQYYNGEERAKGNILERFSAQQFPDLHSELNLSSLELGDSALYFCASAARQGPSYGELFFGEGSRLTVL.

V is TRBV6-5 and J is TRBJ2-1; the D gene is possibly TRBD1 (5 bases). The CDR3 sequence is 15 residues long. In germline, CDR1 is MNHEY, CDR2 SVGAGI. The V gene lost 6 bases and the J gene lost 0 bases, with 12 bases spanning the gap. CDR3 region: CASSLDRSSYNEQFF. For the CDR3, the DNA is TGTGCCAGCAGCTTAGACAGAAGCTCCTACAATGAGCAGTTCTTC.

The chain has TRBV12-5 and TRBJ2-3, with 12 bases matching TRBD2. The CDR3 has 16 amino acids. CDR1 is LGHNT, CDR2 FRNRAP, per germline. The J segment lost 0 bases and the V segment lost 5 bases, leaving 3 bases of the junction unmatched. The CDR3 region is CASGRLAGASTDTQYF. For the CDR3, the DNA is TGTGCTAGTGGTAGACTAGCGGGGGCTAGCACAGATACGCAGTATTTT.

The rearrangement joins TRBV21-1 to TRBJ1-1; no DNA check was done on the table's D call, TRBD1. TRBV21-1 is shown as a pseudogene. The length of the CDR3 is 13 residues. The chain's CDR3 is CANIRGALTEAFF. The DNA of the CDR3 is TGTGCCAACATCCGTGGGGCTCTAACTGAAGCTTTCTTT.

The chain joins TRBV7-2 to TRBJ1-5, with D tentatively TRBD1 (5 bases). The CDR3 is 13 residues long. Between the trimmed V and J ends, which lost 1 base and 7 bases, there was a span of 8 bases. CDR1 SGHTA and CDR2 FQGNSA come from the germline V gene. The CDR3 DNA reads TGTGCCAGCAGCTTAGATAGACAGCAGCCCCAGCATTTT. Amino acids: CASSLDRQQPQHF.

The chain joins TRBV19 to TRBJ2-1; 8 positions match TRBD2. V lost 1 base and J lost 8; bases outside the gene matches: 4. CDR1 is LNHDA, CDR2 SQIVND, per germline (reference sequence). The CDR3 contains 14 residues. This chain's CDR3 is CASSIAGGPHEQFF. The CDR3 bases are TGTGCCAGTAGTATAGCGGGAGGGCCTCATGAGCAGTTCTTC.

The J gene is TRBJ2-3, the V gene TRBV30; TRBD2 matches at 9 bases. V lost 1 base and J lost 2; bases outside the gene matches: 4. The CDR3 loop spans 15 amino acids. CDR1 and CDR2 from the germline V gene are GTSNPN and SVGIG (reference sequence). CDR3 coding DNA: TGTGCCTGGAGTGGACTAGCGGTTTTCACAGATACGCAGTATTTT. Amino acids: CAWSGLAVFTDTQYF. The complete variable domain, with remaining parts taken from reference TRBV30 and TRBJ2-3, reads SQTIHQWPATLVQPVGSPLSLECTVEGTSNPNLYWYRQAAGRGLQLLFYSVGIGQISSEVPQNLSASRPQDRQFILSSKKLLLSDSGFYLCAWSGLAVFTDTQYFGPGTRLTVL.

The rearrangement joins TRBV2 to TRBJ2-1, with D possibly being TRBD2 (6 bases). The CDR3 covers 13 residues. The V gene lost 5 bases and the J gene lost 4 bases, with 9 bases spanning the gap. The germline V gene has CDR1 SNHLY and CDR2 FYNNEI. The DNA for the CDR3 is TGTGCCAGCAGTCGGGAGCATTACAATGAGCAGTTCTTC. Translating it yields CASSREHYNEQFF. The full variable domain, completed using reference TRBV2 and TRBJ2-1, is EPEVTQTPSHQVTQMGQEVILRCVPISNHLYFYWYRQILGQKVEFLVSFYNNEISEKSEIFDDQFSVERPDGSNFTLKIRSTKLEDSAMYFCASSREHYNEQFFGPGTRLTVL.

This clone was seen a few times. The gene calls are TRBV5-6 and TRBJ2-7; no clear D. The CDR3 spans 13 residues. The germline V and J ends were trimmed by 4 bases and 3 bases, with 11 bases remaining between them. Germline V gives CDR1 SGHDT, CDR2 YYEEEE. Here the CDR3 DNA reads TGTGCCAGCAGCCGAGACATAAACTACGAGCAGTACTTC. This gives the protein CASSRDINYEQYF.

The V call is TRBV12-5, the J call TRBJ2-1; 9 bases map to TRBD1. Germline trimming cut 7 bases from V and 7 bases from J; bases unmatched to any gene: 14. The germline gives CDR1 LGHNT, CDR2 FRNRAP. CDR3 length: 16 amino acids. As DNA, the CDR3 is TGTGCTAGTGCCGGAACCGGGACAGGGAGGCAAAATGAGCAGTTCTTC. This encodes CASAGTGTGRQNEQFF.

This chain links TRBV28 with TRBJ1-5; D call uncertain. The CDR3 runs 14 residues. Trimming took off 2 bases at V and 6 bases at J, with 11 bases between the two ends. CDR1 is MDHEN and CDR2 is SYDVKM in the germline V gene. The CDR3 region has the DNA TGTGCCAGCAGTTTAACTCAGGTTACTCAGCCCCAGCATTTT. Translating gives CASSLTQVTQPQHF. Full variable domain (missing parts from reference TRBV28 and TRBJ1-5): DVKVTQSSRYLVKRTGEKVFLECVQDMDHENMFWYRQDPGLGLRLIYFSYDVKMKEKGDIPEGYSVSREKKERFSLILESASTNQTSMYLCASSLTQVTQPQHFGDGTRLSIL.